This entry concerns a single TCR beta chain. Original handling: Scientists estimated how many nucleated cells there were by amplifying reference gene primers. This table comes from immunoSEQ multiplex PCR, and its TCRdb copy is limited to in-frame clones, with some not included. Clonal size and the V and J genes are those of that table, whereas D and trimming came from the DNA. The sample yields about 140,000 clones, about 86% seen once. The data belong to a study of blood T cell repertoires in COVID-19. Study information: Specimens from acute and convalescent COVID-19 originated in the United States, Italy and Spain. PBMCs, B-cell-depleted T cells, or T cells provided the cDNA or gDNA that made up the material.

V was cut by 5 bases and J by 2 bases, with 16 bases left in between. Per the germline V gene, CDR1 is KGHSH and CDR2 is LQKENI. The CDR3 consists of 15 residues. The sequence came from a woman aged 55-70 years with acute or convalescent COVID-19. The rearrangement joins TRBV18 to TRBJ2-7, with TRBD1 as a possible D gene (6 bases). Sequencing was performed on peripheral blood. The CDR3, as DNA: TGTGCCAGCTCAAGGGGACAAGCGGACGCCTACGAGCAGTACTTC. It specifies CASSRGQADAYEQYF.